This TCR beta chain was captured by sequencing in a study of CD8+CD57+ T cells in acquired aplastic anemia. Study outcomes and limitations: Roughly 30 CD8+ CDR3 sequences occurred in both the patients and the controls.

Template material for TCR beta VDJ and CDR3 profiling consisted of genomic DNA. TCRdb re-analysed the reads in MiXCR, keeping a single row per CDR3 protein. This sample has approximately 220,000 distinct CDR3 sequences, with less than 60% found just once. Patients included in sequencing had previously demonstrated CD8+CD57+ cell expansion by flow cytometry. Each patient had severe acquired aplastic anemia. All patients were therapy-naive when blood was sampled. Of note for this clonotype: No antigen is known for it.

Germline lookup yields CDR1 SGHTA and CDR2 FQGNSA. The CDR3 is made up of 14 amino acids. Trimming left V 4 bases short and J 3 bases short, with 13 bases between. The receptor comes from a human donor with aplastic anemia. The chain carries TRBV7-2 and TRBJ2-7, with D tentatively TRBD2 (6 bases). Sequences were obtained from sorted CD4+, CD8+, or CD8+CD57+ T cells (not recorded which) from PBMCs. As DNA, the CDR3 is TGTGCCAGCAGCTGGGGGGTTAGCGGCTACGAGCAGTACTTC. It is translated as CASSWGVSGYEQYF.